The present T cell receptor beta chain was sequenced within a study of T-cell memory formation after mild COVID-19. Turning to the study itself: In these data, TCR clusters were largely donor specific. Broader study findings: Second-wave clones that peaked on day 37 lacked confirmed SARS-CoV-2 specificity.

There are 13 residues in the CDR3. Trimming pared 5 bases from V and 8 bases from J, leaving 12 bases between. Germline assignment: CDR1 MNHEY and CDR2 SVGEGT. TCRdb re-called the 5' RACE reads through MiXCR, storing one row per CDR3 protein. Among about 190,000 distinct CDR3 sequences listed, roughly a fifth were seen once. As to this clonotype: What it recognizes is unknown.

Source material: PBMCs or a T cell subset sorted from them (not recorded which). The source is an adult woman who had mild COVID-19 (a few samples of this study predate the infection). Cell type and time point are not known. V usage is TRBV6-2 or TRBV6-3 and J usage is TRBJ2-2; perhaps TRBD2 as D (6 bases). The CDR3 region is CASSPFGGGELFF. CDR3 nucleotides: TGTGCCAGCAGTCCCTTCGGGGGAGGGGAGCTGTTTTTT.